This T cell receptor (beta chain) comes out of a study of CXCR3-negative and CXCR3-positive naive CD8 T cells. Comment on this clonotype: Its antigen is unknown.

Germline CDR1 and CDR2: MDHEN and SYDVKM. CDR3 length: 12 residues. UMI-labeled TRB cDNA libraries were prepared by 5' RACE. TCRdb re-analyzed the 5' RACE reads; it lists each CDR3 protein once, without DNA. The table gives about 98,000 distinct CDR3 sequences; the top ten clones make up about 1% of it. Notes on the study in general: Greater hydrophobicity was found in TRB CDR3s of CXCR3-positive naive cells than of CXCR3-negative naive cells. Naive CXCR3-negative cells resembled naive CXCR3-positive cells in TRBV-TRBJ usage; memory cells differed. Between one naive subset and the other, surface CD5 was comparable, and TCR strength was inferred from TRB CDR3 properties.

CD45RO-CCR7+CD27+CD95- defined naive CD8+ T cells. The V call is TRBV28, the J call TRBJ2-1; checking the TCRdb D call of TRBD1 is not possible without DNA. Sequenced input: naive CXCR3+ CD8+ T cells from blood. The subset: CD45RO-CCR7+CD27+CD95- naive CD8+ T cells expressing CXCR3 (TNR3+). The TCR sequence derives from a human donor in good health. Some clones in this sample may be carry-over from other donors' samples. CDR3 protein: CASNDGGNEQFF. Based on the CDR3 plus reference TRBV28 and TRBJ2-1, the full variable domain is DVKVTQSSRYLVKRTGEKVFLECVQDMDHENMFWYRQDPGLGLRLIYFSYDVKMKEKGDIPEGYSVSREKKERFSLILESASTNQTSMYLCASNDGGNEQFFGPGTRLTVL.